This entry lists 32 T cell receptor beta chains sequenced from one sample in a study of response to subunit inactivated influenza vaccine. From the RT-PCR reads, TCRdb called clonotypes with MiXCR, one entry per CDR3 protein. There are more than 450,000 distinct CDR3 sequences in the sample; about 11% occur only once, and approximately 10% lies in the top ten. The same sample was also studied in work on T cells expressing NK-cell markers. That paper adds: Template switching by 5'RACE with UMIs generated the TCR beta cDNA.

The sample was PBMCs from blood, taken on the day of vaccination. These receptors originate from a man over 45 who received an inactivated influenza vaccine.

This clonotype was seen at least ten times. CDR3 region: CSVGGDTIYF. CDR3 sequence (DNA): TGCAGCGTTGGAGGGGACACCATATATTTT. J is TRBJ1-3 and V is TRBV29-1, with D maybe TRBD1 (5 bases). The V gene lost 4 bases and the J gene lost 8 bases, with 6 bases spanning the gap. Germline lookup yields CDR1 SQVTM and CDR2 ANQGSEA. The CDR3 has 10 residues. Full variable domain (outside the CDR3, taken from reference TRBV29-1 and TRBJ1-3): SAVISQKPSRDICQRGTSLTIQCQVDSQVTMMFWYRQQPGQSLTLIATANQGSEATYESGFVIDKFPISRPNLTFSTLTVSNMSPEDSSIYLCSVGGDTIYFGEGSWLTVV.

This clonotype came up a few times. The chain links TRBV6-1 to TRBJ2-7, with 8 bases that match TRBD1. The germline CDR1 and CDR2 sequences are MNHNS and SASEGT. The CDR3 consists of 17 residues. V dropped 5 bases and J dropped 3; count of bases not matched to a gene: 15. The CDR3 protein is CASSTILQGVPFYEQYF. The CDR3 DNA reads TGTGCCAGCAGTACCATTCTACAGGGGGTGCCTTTCTACGAGCAGTACTTC.

This chain joins TRBV27 and TRBJ2-1, with 9 bases aligning to TRBD1. The CDR3 spans 16 residues. The germline CDR1 and CDR2 sequences are MNHEY and SMNVEV (reference sequence). The junction had 13 bases not matched to a gene; V was cut back by 6 bases and J by 7 bases. CDR3 sequence reads: CASRRTTGTGSNEQFF. In nucleotides, the CDR3 is TGTGCCAGCAGACGGACTACCGGGACAGGGTCGAATGAGCAGTTCTTC.

This clonotype was counted only a few times. This sequence joins TRBV15 and TRBJ2-5; D is uncertain. With 0 bases removed from V and 3 bases from J, the gap between germline ends came to 8 bases. Germline V CDR1 and CDR2: LNHNV, YYDKDF (reference sequence). This CDR3 is built from 14 residues. CDR3 nucleotide sequence: TGTGCCACCAGCAGAGATAAACTGAAAGAGACCCAGTACTTC. The encoded protein is CATSRDKLKETQYF.

This clonotype was picked up many times. The chain couples TRBV6-2 or TRBV6-3 to TRBJ2-7, with TRBD2 as a possible D gene (5 bases). CDR3 size: 14 residues. Trimming left V 6 bases short and J 2 bases short, with 14 bases between. Per germline, CDR1 MNHEY and CDR2 SVGEGT. CDR3 region: CASSGIAPTYEQYF. The CDR3 nucleotides are TGTGCCAGCAGCGGGATAGCGCCCACCTACGAGCAGTACTTC.

The chain employs TRBV28 and TRBJ1-5; D possibly corresponds to TRBD1 (5 bases). The CDR3 sequence is 15 residues long. Trimming left V 0 bases short and J 5 bases short, with 11 bases between. CDR1 is MDHEN, CDR2 SYDVKM, per germline. In nucleotides, the CDR3 is TGTGCCAGCAGTTTATGGACAGTTCGGTATCAGCCCCAGCATTTT. As protein: CASSLWTVRYQPQHF. The whole variable domain, remainder taken from reference TRBV28 and TRBJ1-5, is DVKVTQSSRYLVKRTGEKVFLECVQDMDHENMFWYRQDPGLGLRLIYFSYDVKMKEKGDIPEGYSVSREKKERFSLILESASTNQTSMYLCASSLWTVRYQPQHFGDGTRLSIL.

The CDR3 protein is CSARLAFSTDTQYF. The CDR3 DNA is TGCAGTGCACGACTAGCGTTTAGCACAGATACGCAGTATTTT. V and J are TRBV20-1 and TRBJ2-3; TRBD2 agrees at 8 bases. Germline CDR1 and CDR2: DFQATT and SNEGSKA (reference sequence). The CDR3 totals 14 residues. The ends lost 6 bases at V and 0 bases at J; junction bases unmatched: 5.

This clonotype appeared a few times. This chain links TRBV7-3 with TRBJ2-7; D is undetermined. Germline-derived CDR1 and CDR2 are SGHTA and FQGTGA. The V end was cut by 2 bases, the J end by 2 bases, with 10 bases between. This CDR3 contains 14 residues. The CDR3 region has the DNA TGTGCCAGCAGCTTATATGGGGTTCCCTACGAGCAGTACTTC. It specifies CASSLYGVPYEQYF.

This clonotype was recorded at least ten times. The chain is built from TRBV7-2 and TRBJ2-3, with D possibly TRBD1 on 6 matching bases. CDR3 length: 13 residues. Germline loops: CDR1 SGHTA, CDR2 FQGNSA. Trimming stripped 5 bases from V and 6 bases from J, with 12 bases between. CDR3 sequence: CASSTDRLDTQYF. The DNA of the CDR3 is TGTGCCAGCAGCACCGACAGGCTTGATACGCAGTATTTT.

The genes are TRBV4-3 and TRBJ2-1; D unclear. Trimming stripped 0 bases from V and 0 bases from J, with 9 bases between. The CDR3 is made up of 16 amino acids. Germline V lookup: CDR1 LGHNA, CDR2 YSLEER. The CDR3 region has the DNA TGCGCCAGCAGCCAAGAGCTCCTAGGCTCCTACAATGAGCAGTTCTTC. Translated: CASSQELLGSYNEQFF.

The table lists this clonotype with a few counts. V and J are TRBV5-4 and TRBJ1-1, with D perhaps TRBD1 (5 bases). The germline V gene encodes CDR1 SGHNT and CDR2 YYREEE (reference sequence). The CDR3 has 16 residues. V gave up 2 bases and J gave up 7 bases, with 21 bases separating them. CDR3 nucleotides: TGTGCCAGCAGCTTCCCCGGCCCAACAGGACGGGATGAAGCTTTCTTT. This gives the protein CASSFPGPTGRDEAFF. The whole variable domain, remainder taken from reference TRBV5-4 and TRBJ1-1, is ETGVTQSPTHLIKTRGQQVTLRCSSQSGHNTVSWYQQALGQGPQFIFQYYREEENGRGNFPPRFSGLQFPNYSSELNVNALELDDSALYLCASSFPGPTGRDEAFFGQGTRLTVV.

This clonotype was observed a handful of times. This chain joins TRBV7-2 and TRBJ2-7; D is ambiguous. The CDR3 runs to 15 residues. Trimming stripped 1 base from V and 2 bases from J, with 12 bases between. CDR1 is SGHTA, CDR2 FQGNSA, per germline. CDR3 in DNA: TGTGCCAGCAGCTTAGAGGGCGGCTCAACCTACGAGCAGTACTTC. It codes for CASSLEGGSTYEQYF.

In its sample, this clonotype was seen a few times. The chain employs TRBV20-1 and TRBJ2-3, with no clear D. From germline, CDR1 is DFQATT and CDR2 SNEGSKA (reference sequence). The CDR3 runs to 13 residues. Deletions cut 5 bases from V and 2 bases from J, with 11 bases between. CDR3 in DNA: TGCAGTGCTGGCGGAGCGACCACAGATACGCAGTATTTT. Translated: CSAGGATTDTQYF.

This clonotype was seen many times. V and J are TRBV12-3 or TRBV12-4 and TRBJ2-3, with D unresolved. The V gene lost 4 bases and the J gene lost 4 bases, with 12 bases spanning the gap. This CDR3 spans 14 amino acids. The DNA of the CDR3 is TGTGCCAGCAGTTCCGGACCCCATGCAGATACGCAGTATTTT. It yields the protein CASSSGPHADTQYF.

The chain carries TRBV18 and TRBJ2-4; no clear D gene. The germline V and J ends were trimmed by 0 bases and 8 bases, with 11 bases remaining between them. The germline CDR1 and CDR2 sequences are KGHSH and LQKENI. The CDR3 runs to 14 residues. The CDR3 nucleotides read TGTGCCAGCTCACCACCAGGGCTAGAAGACATTCAGTACTTC. This encodes CASSPPGLEDIQYF.

V and J are TRBV20-1 and TRBJ2-3; the D is unclear. Trimming left V 1 base short and J 0 bases short, with 14 bases between. In germline, CDR1 is DFQATT, CDR2 SNEGSKA (reference sequence). The CDR3 spans 16 residues. The CDR3 spells CSARVETPYSTDTQYF. As DNA, the CDR3 is TGCAGTGCTAGAGTTGAGACACCCTATAGCACAGATACGCAGTATTTT.

This clonotype was observed many times. The chain carries TRBV29-1 and TRBJ2-3, with 15 bases aligning to TRBD2. V trimming: 7 bases; J trimming: 4 bases; junction bases outside the gene matches: 3. Germline V gene sequence: CDR1 SQVTM, CDR2 ANQGSEA. This CDR3 is 14 amino acids long. Here the CDR3 DNA reads TGCAGCGCAGGACTAGCGGGGGGGGCAGATACGCAGTATTTT. Its protein is CSAGLAGGADTQYF.

V is TRBV6-1 and J is TRBJ1-4; 7 bases map to TRBD1. Unmatched junction bases numbered 6, after V lost 6 bases and J lost 5 bases. Germline-derived CDR1 and CDR2 are MNHNS and SASEGT. This CDR3 has 14 residues. CDR3 loop: CASRPGQLNEKLFF. CDR3 sequence (DNA): TGTGCCAGCAGACCGGGACAGCTGAATGAAAAACTGTTTTTT.

The chain combines TRBV4-3 with TRBJ2-2; 10 positions agree with TRBD1. Trimming removed 2 bases from V and 5 bases from J; junction bases left unmatched: 8. Per germline, CDR1 LGHNA and CDR2 YSLEER. The CDR3 extends over 17 amino acids. In nucleotides, the CDR3 is TGCGCCAGCAGCCAACTTACCGGGACAGGGGAAACCGGGGAGCTGTTTTTT. Amino acid sequence: CASSQLTGTGETGELFF.

The V and J genes are TRBV5-5 and TRBJ2-1; D call uncertain. Germline assignment: CDR1 SGHKS and CDR2 YYEKEE (reference sequence). The CDR3 has 18 amino acids. The germline V and J ends were trimmed by 3 bases and 0 bases, with 19 bases remaining between them. This CDR3 reads CASSSPHSTFSSYNEQFF. CDR3 DNA sequence: TGTGCCAGCAGCTCACCGCACAGTACCTTCAGCTCCTACAATGAGCAGTTCTTC.

This clonotype was seen more than once but under ten times. CDR3 DNA: TGTGCCAGCAGATACGCAGGGGGACGGGGCAAAAACATTCAGTACTTC. Protein: CASRYAGGRGKNIQYF. The rearrangement uses TRBV3-1 and TRBJ2-4; the match to TRBD1 covers 7 bases. The CDR3 runs to 16 residues. J lost 3 bases, V lost 6 bases, and 11 bases had no gene match. Germline CDR1 LGHDT, CDR2 YNNKEL (reference sequence).

This clonotype was picked up a small number of times. The chain recombines TRBV5-1 with TRBJ2-3; D not certain. V was pared by 0 bases and J by 2 bases, with 7 bases between. This CDR3 spans 14 amino acids. Germline V lookup: CDR1 SGHRS, CDR2 YFSETQ. The DNA for the CDR3 is TGCGCCAGCAGCTTGGACATCAACACAGATACGCAGTATTTT. It is translated as CASSLDINTDTQYF.

A few counts support this clonotype. The V gene is TRBV27, the J gene TRBJ2-7; 9 bases agree with TRBD1. CDR3 length: 16 residues. V was clipped by 5 bases and J by 0 bases; unmatched bases: 8. Germline values: CDR1 MNHEY, CDR2 SMNVEV (reference sequence). The CDR3 region is CASSPFGTGNSYEQYF. The CDR3 nucleotides are TGTGCCAGCAGTCCTTTCGGGACAGGGAACTCCTACGAGCAGTACTTC.

This clonotype was counted at least ten times. V and J are TRBV7-6 and TRBJ2-1; TRBD2 matches 11 bases. This CDR3 has 14 amino acids. CDR1 is SGHVS and CDR2 is FNYEAQ in the germline V gene. Trimming cost V 3 bases and J 13 bases; bases outside gene matches: 8. In nucleotides, the CDR3 is TGTGCCAGCAGCTTTAGCGGGAGGGGTTTCGAACAGTTCTTC. Residues: CASSFSGRGFEQFF.

This chain joins TRBV10-3 and TRBJ1-2, with D possibly matching TRBD1 (5 bases). Per the germline V gene, CDR1 is ENHRY and CDR2 is SYGVKD. The CDR3 covers 15 residues. V was clipped by 2 bases and J by 0 bases, with 10 bases between them. CDR3 bases: TGTGCCATCAGTGAGGGGGCAAATTCTAACTATGGCTACACCTTC. Residues: CAISEGANSNYGYTF.

V gene TRBV7-9 combines with J gene TRBJ1-1; D remains unclear. Germline loops: CDR1 SEHNR, CDR2 FQNEAQ (reference sequence). There are 14 residues in the CDR3. With 5 bases removed from V and 11 bases from J, the gap between germline ends came to 21 bases. CDR3 bases: TGTGCCAGCAGCCTACCCCGTAGACCCGGTTGGGCTTTCTTT. Protein: CASSLPRRPGWAFF.

This clonotype came up a few times. The V gene is TRBV24-1, the J gene TRBJ2-1; 10 nucleotides align to TRBD2. CDR3 length: 15 residues. With 4 bases clipped from V and 5 bases from J, the junction kept 4 bases outside the gene matches. Germline lookup yields CDR1 KGHDR and CDR2 SFDVKD. For the CDR3, the DNA is TGTGCCACCAGTGACGGGACTAGCGTAGACAATGAGCAGTTCTTC. Amino acids: CATSDGTSVDNEQFF.

This chain uses TRBV28 with TRBJ1-1; no clear D. Trimming shortened V by 1 base and J by 8 bases, and 14 bases separated the two germline ends. CDR1 MDHEN and CDR2 SYDVKM come from the germline V gene. CDR3 length: 14 residues. In nucleotides, the CDR3 is TGTGCCAGCAGTTTATCTGTTACTAAATTCGAAGCTTTCTTT. Its protein is CASSLSVTKFEAFF.

This clonotype showed up just a few times. The chain couples TRBV12-3 or TRBV12-4 to TRBJ2-5, with D perhaps TRBD2 (6 bases). The CDR3 has 14 residues. Trimming shortened V by 3 bases and J by 0 bases, and 8 bases separated the two germline ends. Here the CDR3 reads CASSFGTYQETQYF. CDR3 nucleotides: TGTGCCAGCAGTTTCGGGACTTACCAAGAGACCCAGTACTTC.

This clonotype was detected ten times or more. This CDR3 is CSARVRETQYF. The CDR3 nucleotides read TGCAGTGCTAGAGTACGAGAGACCCAGTACTTC. V is TRBV20-1 and J is TRBJ2-5, with unresolved D. The CDR3 extends over 11 amino acids. Trimming left V 1 base short and J 4 bases short, with 4 bases between. Germline V lookup: CDR1 DFQATT, CDR2 SNEGSKA (reference sequence).

This clonotype has a handful of counts. The rearrangement uses TRBV4-2 and TRBJ2-5; 7 bases match TRBD1. Germline CDR1 and CDR2: LGHNA and YNFKEQ. The CDR3 has 15 amino acids. After removal of 4 bases from V and 3 bases from J, the junction contained 8 bases not matched to a gene. This chain's CDR3 is CASSRPGTAKETQYF. CDR3 nucleotide sequence: TGTGCCAGCAGCCGACCCGGGACAGCCAAAGAGACCCAGTACTTC.

The V gene is TRBV29-1, the J gene TRBJ2-3; D uncertain. Germline loops: CDR1 SQVTM, CDR2 ANQGSEA. The V gene lost 6 bases and the J gene lost 4 bases, with 14 bases spanning the gap. The CDR3 is 13 amino acids. Here the CDR3 DNA reads TGCAGCGTCTCCTTTGGAATCTCAGATACGCAGTATTTT. This sequence encodes CSVSFGISDTQYF.